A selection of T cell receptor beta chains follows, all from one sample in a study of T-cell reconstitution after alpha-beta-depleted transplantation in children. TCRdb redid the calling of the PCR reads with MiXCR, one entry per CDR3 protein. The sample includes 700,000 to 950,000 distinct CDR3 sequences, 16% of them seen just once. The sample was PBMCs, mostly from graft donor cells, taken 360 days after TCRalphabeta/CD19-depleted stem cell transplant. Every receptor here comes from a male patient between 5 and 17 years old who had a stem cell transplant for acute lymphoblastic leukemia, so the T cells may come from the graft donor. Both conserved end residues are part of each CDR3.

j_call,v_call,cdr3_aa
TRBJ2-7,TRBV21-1,CASSKVGWTSGSCEQYF
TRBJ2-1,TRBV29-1,CSVGGTVLNEQFF
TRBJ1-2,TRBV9,CASSGPRGGYTF
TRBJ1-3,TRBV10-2,CASRSSDGGNTIYF
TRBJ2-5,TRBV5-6,CASSLDVDGGVTQYF
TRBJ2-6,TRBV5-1,CASSSRTSSGANVLTF
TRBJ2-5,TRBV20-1,CSAPRLAEGPETQYF
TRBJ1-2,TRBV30,CAWSTGGWNYGYTF
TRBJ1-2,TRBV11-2,CASSLGWGYTF
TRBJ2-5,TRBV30,CAWSGSGSRAKETQYF
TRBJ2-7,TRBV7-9,CASSSRTSRQTYEQYF